The rows below give T cell receptor beta chains drawn from one sample of a study of T cells after yellow fever vaccination. One entry per CDR3 protein, called by TCRdb with MiXCR from the 5' RACE reads. The table lists some 150,000 distinct CDR3 sequences, 7% to 10% of them singletons. Specimen: CD8+ T cells sorted from PBMCs, collected 45 days after the yellow fever booster vaccination. These TCRs come from a man between 18 and 29 years old who received the YFV17D yellow fever vaccine. The CDR3 runs from the conserved cysteine through the conserved F or W. D genes are given only for firm matches. The size field is filled for only some rows; it gives once, few, many or a size class.

j_gene | abundance | v_gene | d_gene | CDR3aa | CDR3nt
TRBJ1-5 | NA | TRBV19 | NA | CASSMWTDSNQPQHF | TGTGCCAGTAGTATGTGGACAGATAGCAATCAGCCCCAGCATTTT
TRBJ2-1 | few | TRBV6-6 | NA | CASSPTYRNEQFF | TGTGCCAGCAGTCCCACCTACAGGAATGAGCAGTTCTTC
TRBJ1-5 | NA | TRBV6-2/TRBV6-3 | TRBD1 | CASIPGTGVSFGNQPQHF | TGTGCCAGCATTCCCGGGACAGGGGTTTCGTTTGGCAATCAGCCCCAGCATTTT
TRBJ2-3 | NA | TRBV27 | NA | CASKWGSRDTQYF | TGTGCCAGCAAGTGGGGAAGCAGAGATACGCAGTATTTT
TRBJ2-7 | NA | TRBV5-1 | NA | CASSGRERVYEQYF | TGCGCCAGCAGCGGCCGGGAGAGAGTCTACGAGCAGTACTTC
TRBJ2-2 | NA | TRBV7-9 | TRBD1 | CASSLWGRGPDSNTGELFF | TGTGCCAGCAGCTTATGGGGCAGGGGGCCTGACTCGAACACCGGGGAGCTGTTTTTT
TRBJ2-3 | few | TRBV7-9 | TRBD2 | CASSSSRGARTDTQYF | TGTGCCAGCAGCTCATCGCGGGGGGCTCGCACAGATACGCAGTATTTT
TRBJ1-3 | once | TRBV28 | NA | CASRTAHSGNTIYF | TGTGCCAGCAGGACCGCGCACTCTGGAAACACCATATATTTT
TRBJ2-1 | many | TRBV12-5 | TRBD2 | CASGRGSMNEQFF | TGTGCTAGTGGGCGGGGGTCTATGAATGAGCAGTTCTTC
TRBJ1-5 | many | TRBV4-3 | NA | CASSQDLSQPQHF | TGCGCCAGCAGCCAAGATCTTTCTCAGCCCCAGCATTTT
TRBJ2-7 | NA | TRBV11-2 | NA | CASSSHPYEQYF | TGTGCCAGCAGCTCTCACCCCTACGAGCAGTACTTC
TRBJ1-3 | NA | TRBV12-3/TRBV12-4 | TRBD1 | CASRSGTGGERFTIYF | TGTGCCAGCAGGTCCGGGACAGGGGGCGAGAGATTCACCATATATTTT
TRBJ2-1 | NA | TRBV2 | NA | CASSVTDPFSSYNEQFF | TGTGCCAGCAGTGTCACAGACCCATTTAGCTCCTACAATGAGCAGTTCTTC
TRBJ1-1 | NA | TRBV11-2 | NA | CASTEGTLNTEAFF | TGTGCCAGCACCGAAGGGACACTGAACACTGAAGCTTTCTTT
TRBJ1-4 | many | TRBV9 | TRBD1 | CASSVGTGTGHEKLFF | TGTGCCAGCAGCGTAGGAACCGGGACAGGCCATGAAAAACTGTTTTTT
TRBJ2-1 | NA | TRBV7-6 | NA | CASSLFRGYNEQFF | TGTGCCAGCAGCCTGTTCAGGGGTTACAATGAGCAGTTCTTC
TRBJ2-2 | many | TRBV6-2/TRBV6-3 | TRBD1 | CASSSEDRVGTGELFF | TGTGCCAGCAGTTCCGAGGACAGGGTGGGGACCGGGGAGCTGTTTTTT
TRBJ2-7 | NA | TRBV6-5 | NA | CASSRYNREQYF | TGTGCCAGCAGTAGATACAACCGCGAGCAGTACTTC
TRBJ2-7 | few | TRBV13 | NA | CASSLLGEQYF | TGTGCCAGCAGCTTATTAGGGGAGCAGTACTTC
TRBJ1-2 | few | TRBV9 | TRBD1 | CASSGTGTGWIANYGYTF | TGTGCCAGCAGCGGTACGGGGACAGGGTGGATTGCTAACTATGGCTACACCTTC
TRBJ1-2 | few | TRBV20-1 | NA | CSARRSGQTITNNYGYTF | TGCAGTGCTAGGAGGTCCGGACAGACGATAACCAATAACTATGGCTACACCTTC
TRBJ1-1 | few | TRBV27 | TRBD1 | CASSFGGSRGAFF | TGTGCCAGCAGTTTTGGGGGTTCCAGGGGGGCTTTCTTT
TRBJ2-7 | NA | TRBV20-1 | TRBD2 | CSASGGTSTAYEQYF | TGCAGTGCTAGCGGGGGGACTAGTACGGCCTACGAGCAGTACTTC
TRBJ2-1 | many | TRBV27 | NA | CASSPNFVYNEQFF | TGTGCCAGCAGCCCCAATTTTGTTTACAATGAGCAGTTCTTC
TRBJ2-6 | NA | TRBV7-3 | TRBD1 | CASSLNRRDREVSGANVLTF | TGTGCCAGCAGCTTGAACCGTAGGGACAGGGAAGTGTCTGGGGCCAACGTCCTGACTTTC
TRBJ2-3 | NA | TRBV13 | TRBD2 | CASNDAGDTDTQYF | TGTGCCAGCAACGACGCGGGAGACACAGATACGCAGTATTTT
TRBJ1-2 | NA | TRBV5-8 | NA | CASSTEGREGRNGYTF | TGTGCCAGCAGCACAGAGGGCAGGGAAGGAAGGAATGGCTACACCTTC
TRBJ1-1 | NA | TRBV27 | NA | CASSLGGQTEAFF | TGTGCCAGCAGTTTAGGGGGGCAGACTGAAGCTTTCTTT
TRBJ1-1 | few | TRBV6-1 | NA | CASRYWAQDEDTEAFF | TGTGCCAGCAGATATTGGGCCCAGGATGAGGACACTGAAGCTTTCTTT
TRBJ2-7 | NA | TRBV20-1 | NA | CSARWQEREQYF | TGCAGTGCTAGATGGCAGGAACGCGAGCAGTACTTC
TRBJ2-3 | few | TRBV19 | NA | CASSISGSLADTQYF | TGTGCCAGTAGTATATCGGGGTCCCTCGCAGATACGCAGTATTTT
TRBJ1-1 | NA | TRBV7-2 | NA | CASSLVSSEAFF | TGTGCCAGCAGCTTAGTAAGCTCTGAAGCTTTCTTT